This T cell receptor beta chain was obtained from a study of blood T cell repertoires in COVID-19 (TCRdb year 2020). Looking at the study overall: Samples covering the acute and convalescent phases of COVID-19 were provided by collaborators in the United States, Italy and Spain. The prospective study material was composed of cDNA or gDNA derived from T cells, B-cell-depleted T cells, or PBMCs. The dataset comprised deeply sampled blood TCRbeta repertoires from subjects exposed to, actively infected with, or recovered from COVID-19. The repertoires were released in a freely available public database meant as a resource for research on the immune response to SARS-CoV-2. Samples were obtained from the ongoing ImmuneRACE study (first 160 participants) and from over 1,000 subjects provided by 6 global collaborators. Nearly every sample came with metadata listing a de-identified subject ID, COVID-19 status, age in years and sex. Where available, HLA class I and class II types were obtained from metadata supplied by the sample provider rather than from assay-based typing.

The immunoSEQ Assay, a bias-controlled multiplex PCR, was used to amplify TCRbeta CDR3 regions from genomic DNA. From the authors' description of their analysis: Within the assay, amplification of reference gene primers was used to estimate how many nucleated cells each sample contained. To quantify the absolute abundance of each unique TCRbeta CDR3 rearrangement, sequence reads were collapsed and filtered. For each sample, productive Simpson clonality was calculated by taking the square root of Simpson's diversity index across productive rearrangements. Entries here come from immuneACCESS through TCRdb and include only in-frame sequences with V and J called. Some clones fail to appear in such tables; in the studies checked, an unresolved V gene covers under half of the shortfall, and the cause of the remainder is unknown. Clonal size and the V and J genes are those of that table, whereas D and trimming came from the DNA. This sample lists roughly 240,000 clones; 75% to 85% were detected once. Of the sample, approximately 2% falls within the top ten clones.

The CDR3 has 12 amino acids, counting both end residues. The germline V gene gives CDR1 as KGHSH and CDR2 as LQKENI. This clone appeared once. This receptor's antigen is unknown. The conserved phenylalanine or tryptophan normally closing the CDR3 is absent here, so this likely arose from a read error. The DNA is left out, because the CDR3 cannot be placed on it with certainty; the CDR3 is given as TCRdb lists it. Another Seattle source contributed samples from volunteer blood donors who had recovered from COVID-19. Whole blood was collected in K2EDTA tubes by collaborating institutions according to the institutions' own protocols. For TCRbeta analysis, collaborators shipped samples as frozen whole blood, isolated PBMCs, or DNA extracted from either of those sample types. What the authors observed across the whole study: The quantity of clinical and demographic metadata differed by source and by participant and was supplied without curation.

Material for sequencing was peripheral blood. The TCR sequence derives from a man in his forties who had recovered from COVID-19. The chain joins TRBV18 to TRBJ1-2. The CDR3 protein: CASSPDSSHKRL.